Shown below are 2 T cell receptor beta chains from a single sample sequenced in a study of blood T cell repertoires in COVID-19. Clones were read by immunoSEQ multiplex PCR, and TCRdb kept only the in-frame ones, dropping some. The sample has approximately 300,000 clones, roughly 89% seen once. Sequencing used peripheral blood. These receptors were obtained from a woman aged 25 to 39 with COVID-19, enrolled during active disease.

The J gene is TRBJ2-7, the V gene TRBV5-5; a possible D gene is TRBD1 (6 bases). V was pared by 0 bases and J by 4 bases, with 17 bases between. CDR1 SGHKS and CDR2 YYEKEE come from the germline V gene (reference sequence). CDR3 length equals 16 residues. The CDR3 spells CASSLAGTLQPYEQYF. As DNA, the CDR3 is TGTGCCAGCAGCTTGGCCGGGACACTCCAACCTTACGAGCAGTACTTC.

This chain links TRBV19 with TRBJ2-7; 9 bases are a match to TRBD1. From germline, CDR1 is LNHDA and CDR2 SQIVND (reference sequence). J gave up 3 bases and V 3 bases, and 3 bases lay outside the gene matches. This CDR3 region has 14 residues. As DNA, the CDR3 is TGTGCCAGTAGTATTGGGACAGGGCTCTACGAGCAGTACTTC. Its translation: CASSIGTGLYEQYF.